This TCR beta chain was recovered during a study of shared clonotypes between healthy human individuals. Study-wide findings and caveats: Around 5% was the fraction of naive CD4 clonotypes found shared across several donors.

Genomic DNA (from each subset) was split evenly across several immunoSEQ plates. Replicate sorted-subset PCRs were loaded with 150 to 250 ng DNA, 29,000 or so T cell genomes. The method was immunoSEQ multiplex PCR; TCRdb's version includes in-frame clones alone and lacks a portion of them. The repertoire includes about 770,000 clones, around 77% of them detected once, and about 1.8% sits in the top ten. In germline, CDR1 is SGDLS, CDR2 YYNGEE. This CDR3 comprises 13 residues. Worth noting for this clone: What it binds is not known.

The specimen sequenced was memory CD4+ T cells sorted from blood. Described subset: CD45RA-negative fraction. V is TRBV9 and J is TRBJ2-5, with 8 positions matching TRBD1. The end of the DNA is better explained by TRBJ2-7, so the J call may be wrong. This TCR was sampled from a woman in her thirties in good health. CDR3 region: CASSATGAYEQYF. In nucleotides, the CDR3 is TGTGCCAGCAGCGCGACAGGGGCCTACGAGCAGTACTTC.